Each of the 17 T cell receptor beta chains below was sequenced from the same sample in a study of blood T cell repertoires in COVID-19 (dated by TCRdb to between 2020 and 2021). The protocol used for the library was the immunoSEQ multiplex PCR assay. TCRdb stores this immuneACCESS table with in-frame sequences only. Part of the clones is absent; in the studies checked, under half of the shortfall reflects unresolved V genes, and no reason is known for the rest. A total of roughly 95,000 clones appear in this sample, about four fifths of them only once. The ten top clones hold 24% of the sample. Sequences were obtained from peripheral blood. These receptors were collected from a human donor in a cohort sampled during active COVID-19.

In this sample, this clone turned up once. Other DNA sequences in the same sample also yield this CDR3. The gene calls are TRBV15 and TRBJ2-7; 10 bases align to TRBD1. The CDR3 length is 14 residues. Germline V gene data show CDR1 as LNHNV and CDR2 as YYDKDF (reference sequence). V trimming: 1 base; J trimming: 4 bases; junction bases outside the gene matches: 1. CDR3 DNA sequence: TGTGCCACCAGCAGAGGGACAGGGGGGTACGAGCAGTACTTC. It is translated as CATSRGTGGYEQYF.

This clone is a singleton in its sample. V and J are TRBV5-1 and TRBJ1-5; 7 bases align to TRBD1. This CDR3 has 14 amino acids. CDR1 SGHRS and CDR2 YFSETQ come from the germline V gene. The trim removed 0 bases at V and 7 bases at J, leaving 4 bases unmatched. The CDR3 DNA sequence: TGCGCCAGCAGCTTGGGTCCACAGGGGCAGCCCCAGCATTTT. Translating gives CASSLGPQGQPQHF. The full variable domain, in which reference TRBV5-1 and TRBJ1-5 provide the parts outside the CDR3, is KAGVTQTPRYLIKTRGQQVTLSCSPISGHRSVSWYQQTPGQGLQFLFEYFSETQRNKGNFPGRFSGRQFSNSRSEMNVSTLELGDSALYLCASSLGPQGQPQHFGDGTRLSIL.

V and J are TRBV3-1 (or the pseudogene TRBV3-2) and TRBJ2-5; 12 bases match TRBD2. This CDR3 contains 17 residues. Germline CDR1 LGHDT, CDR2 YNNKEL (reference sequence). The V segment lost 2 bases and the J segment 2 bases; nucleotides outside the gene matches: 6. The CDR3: CASSQTPTSGGQETQYF. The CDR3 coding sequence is TGTGCCAGCAGCCAAACTCCGACTAGCGGGGGTCAAGAGACCCAGTACTTC.

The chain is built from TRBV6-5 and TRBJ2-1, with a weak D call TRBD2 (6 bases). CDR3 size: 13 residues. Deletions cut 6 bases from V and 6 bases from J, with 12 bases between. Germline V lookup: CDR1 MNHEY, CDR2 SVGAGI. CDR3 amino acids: CASSGTLLNEQFF. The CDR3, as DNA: TGTGCCAGCAGCGGGACTCTCCTCAATGAGCAGTTCTTC.

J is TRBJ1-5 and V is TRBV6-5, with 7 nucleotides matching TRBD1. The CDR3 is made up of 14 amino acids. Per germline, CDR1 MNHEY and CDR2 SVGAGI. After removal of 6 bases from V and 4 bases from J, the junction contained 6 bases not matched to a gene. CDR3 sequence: CASSYQGVNQPQHF. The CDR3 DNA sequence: TGTGCCAGCAGCTACCAGGGGGTAAATCAGCCCCAGCATTTT.

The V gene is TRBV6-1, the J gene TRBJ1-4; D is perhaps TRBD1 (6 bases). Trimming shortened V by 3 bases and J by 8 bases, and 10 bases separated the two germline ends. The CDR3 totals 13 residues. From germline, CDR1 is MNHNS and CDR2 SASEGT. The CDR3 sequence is CASSDGTTEKLFF. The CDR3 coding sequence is TGTGCCAGCAGTGACGGGACAACCGAAAAACTGTTTTTT.

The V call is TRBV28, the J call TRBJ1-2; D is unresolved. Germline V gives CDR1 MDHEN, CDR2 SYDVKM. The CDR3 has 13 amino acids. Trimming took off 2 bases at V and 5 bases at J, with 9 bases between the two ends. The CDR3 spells CASSLEGPYGYTF. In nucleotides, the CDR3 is TGTGCCAGCAGTTTAGAGGGCCCATATGGCTACACCTTC.

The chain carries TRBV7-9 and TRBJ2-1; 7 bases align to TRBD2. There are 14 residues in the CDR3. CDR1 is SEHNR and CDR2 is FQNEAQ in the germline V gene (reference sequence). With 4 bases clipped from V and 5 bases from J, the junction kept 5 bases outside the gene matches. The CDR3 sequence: CASSWDYFDNEQFF. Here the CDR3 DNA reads TGTGCCAGCAGCTGGGACTATTTCGACAATGAGCAGTTCTTC.

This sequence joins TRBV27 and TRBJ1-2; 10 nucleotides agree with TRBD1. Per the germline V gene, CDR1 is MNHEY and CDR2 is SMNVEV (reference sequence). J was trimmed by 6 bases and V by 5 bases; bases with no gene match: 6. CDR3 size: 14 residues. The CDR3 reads CASSPADRGNGYTF. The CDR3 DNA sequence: TGTGCCAGCAGTCCCGCGGACAGGGGGAATGGCTACACCTTC.

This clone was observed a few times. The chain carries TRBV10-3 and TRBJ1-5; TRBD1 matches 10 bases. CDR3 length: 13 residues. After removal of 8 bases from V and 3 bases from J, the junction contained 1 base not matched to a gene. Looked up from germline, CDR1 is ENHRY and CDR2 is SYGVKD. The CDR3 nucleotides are TGTGCCATCGGGACAGGGGACAATCAGCCCCAGCATTTT. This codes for CAIGTGDNQPQHF.

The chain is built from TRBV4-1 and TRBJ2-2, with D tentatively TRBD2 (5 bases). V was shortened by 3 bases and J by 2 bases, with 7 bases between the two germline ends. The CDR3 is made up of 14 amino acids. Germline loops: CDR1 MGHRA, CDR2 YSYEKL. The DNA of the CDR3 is TGCGCCAGCAGCCACGGGGAAAACACCGGGGAGCTGTTTTTT. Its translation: CASSHGENTGELFF.

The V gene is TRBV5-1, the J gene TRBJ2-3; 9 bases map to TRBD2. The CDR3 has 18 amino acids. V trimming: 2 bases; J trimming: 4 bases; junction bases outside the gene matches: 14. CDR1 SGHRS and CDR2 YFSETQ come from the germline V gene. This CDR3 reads CASSLLGGAAGGPDTQYF. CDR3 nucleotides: TGCGCCAGCAGCTTATTGGGGGGCGCTGCGGGAGGGCCAGATACGCAGTATTTT.

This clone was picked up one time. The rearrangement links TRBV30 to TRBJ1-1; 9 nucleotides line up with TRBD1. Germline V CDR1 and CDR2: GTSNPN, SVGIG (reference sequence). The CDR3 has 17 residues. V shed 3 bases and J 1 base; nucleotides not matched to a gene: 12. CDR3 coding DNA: TGTGCCTGGAGGAGACAGGGGGGGATAGGATGGAACACTGAAGCTTTCTTT. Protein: CAWRRQGGIGWNTEAFF.

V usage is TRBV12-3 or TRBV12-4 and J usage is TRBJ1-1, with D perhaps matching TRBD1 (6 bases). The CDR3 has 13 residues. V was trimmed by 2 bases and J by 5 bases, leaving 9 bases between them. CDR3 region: CASSLTRGTEAFF. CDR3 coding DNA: TGTGCCAGCAGTTTAACCAGGGGAACTGAAGCTTTCTTT.

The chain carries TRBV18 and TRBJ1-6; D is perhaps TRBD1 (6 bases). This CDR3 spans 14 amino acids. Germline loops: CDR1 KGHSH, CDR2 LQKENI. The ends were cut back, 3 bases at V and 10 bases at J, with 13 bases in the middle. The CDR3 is CASSPDTGLSPLHF. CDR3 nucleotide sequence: TGTGCCAGCTCACCGGACACAGGGTTATCACCCCTCCACTTT.

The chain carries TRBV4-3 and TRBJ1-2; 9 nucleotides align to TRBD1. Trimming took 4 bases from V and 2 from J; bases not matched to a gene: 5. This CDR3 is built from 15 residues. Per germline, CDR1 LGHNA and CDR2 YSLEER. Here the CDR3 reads CASSLQGTGNYGYTF. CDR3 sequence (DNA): TGCGCCAGCAGCCTGCAGGGGACAGGGAACTATGGCTACACCTTC.

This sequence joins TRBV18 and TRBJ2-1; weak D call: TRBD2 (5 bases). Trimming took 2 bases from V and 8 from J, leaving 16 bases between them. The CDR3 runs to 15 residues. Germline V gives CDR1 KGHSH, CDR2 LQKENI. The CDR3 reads CASSPMGVGPYEQFF. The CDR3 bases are TGTGCCAGCTCACCAATGGGAGTTGGCCCCTATGAGCAGTTCTTC.